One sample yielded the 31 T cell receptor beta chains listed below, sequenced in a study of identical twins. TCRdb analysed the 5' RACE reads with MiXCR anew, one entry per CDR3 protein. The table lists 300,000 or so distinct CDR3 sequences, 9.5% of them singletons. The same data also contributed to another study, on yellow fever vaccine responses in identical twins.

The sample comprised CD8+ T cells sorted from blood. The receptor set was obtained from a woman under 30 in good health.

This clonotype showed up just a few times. The CDR3 region is CASSQDRGHYEQYF. In nucleotides, the CDR3 is TGTGCCAGCAGCCAAGATCGGGGGCACTACGAGCAGTACTTC. The chain links TRBV3-1 to TRBJ2-7; the D gene could be TRBD1 or TRBD2 (6 bases each). The ends were cut back, 0 bases at V and 3 bases at J, with 9 bases in the middle. This CDR3 spans 14 amino acids. Germline-derived CDR1 and CDR2 are LGHDT and YNNKEL (reference sequence).

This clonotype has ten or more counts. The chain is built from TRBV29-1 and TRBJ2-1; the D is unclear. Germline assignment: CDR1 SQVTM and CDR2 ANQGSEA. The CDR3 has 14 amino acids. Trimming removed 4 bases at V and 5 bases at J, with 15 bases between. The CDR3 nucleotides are TGCAGCGTTGTGATAGGCGTTATAGACAATGAGCAGTTCTTC. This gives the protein CSVVIGVIDNEQFF.

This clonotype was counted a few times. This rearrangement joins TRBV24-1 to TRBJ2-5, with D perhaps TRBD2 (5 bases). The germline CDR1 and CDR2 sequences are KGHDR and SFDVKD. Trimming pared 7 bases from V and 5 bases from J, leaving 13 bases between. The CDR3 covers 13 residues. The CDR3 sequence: CATSGDGYETQYF. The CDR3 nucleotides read TGTGCCACCAGCGGGGATGGGTACGAGACCCAGTACTTC.

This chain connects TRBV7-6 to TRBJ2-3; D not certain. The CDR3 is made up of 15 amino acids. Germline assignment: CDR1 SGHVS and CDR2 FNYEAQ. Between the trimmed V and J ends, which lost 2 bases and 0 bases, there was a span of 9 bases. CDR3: CASSLIGASTDTQYF. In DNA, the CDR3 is TGTGCCAGCAGCTTAATTGGAGCTAGCACAGATACGCAGTATTTT.

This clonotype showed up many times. CDR3 in DNA: TGCAGCGTTGAAGGCGAGGGGAGCACTGAAGCTTTCTTT. Translating gives CSVEGEGSTEAFF. The rearrangement links TRBV29-1 to TRBJ1-1; tentatively, D is TRBD1 (5 bases). Germline V lookup: CDR1 SQVTM, CDR2 ANQGSEA. This CDR3 contains 13 residues. The V gene lost 1 base and the J gene lost 4 bases, with 10 bases spanning the gap.

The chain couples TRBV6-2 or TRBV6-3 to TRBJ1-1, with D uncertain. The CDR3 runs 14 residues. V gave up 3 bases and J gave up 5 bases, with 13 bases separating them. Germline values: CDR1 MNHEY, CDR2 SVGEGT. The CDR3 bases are TGTGCCAGCAGTTATAATGGCGGTTGGACTGAAGCTTTCTTT. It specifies CASSYNGGWTEAFF.

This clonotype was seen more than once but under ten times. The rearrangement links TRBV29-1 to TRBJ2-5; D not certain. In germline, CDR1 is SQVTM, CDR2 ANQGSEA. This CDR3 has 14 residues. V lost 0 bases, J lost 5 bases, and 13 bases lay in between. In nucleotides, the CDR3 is TGCAGCGTTGAAGATCTTGGGGATTCGGAGACCCAGTACTTC. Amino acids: CSVEDLGDSETQYF.

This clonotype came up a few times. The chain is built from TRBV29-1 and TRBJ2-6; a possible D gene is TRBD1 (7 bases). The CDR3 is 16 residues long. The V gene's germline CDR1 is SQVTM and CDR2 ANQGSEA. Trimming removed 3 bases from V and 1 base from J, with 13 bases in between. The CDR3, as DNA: TGCAGCGTTGAGGGCAGGGGGAGGTCTGGGGCCAACGTCCTGACTTTC. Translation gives CSVEGRGRSGANVLTF.

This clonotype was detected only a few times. The CDR3 sequence: CASFGEGGTSGIAKNIQYF. In DNA, the CDR3 is TGTGCCAGCTTTGGGGAAGGAGGGACTAGCGGTATAGCCAAAAACATTCAGTACTTC. The V call is TRBV6-1, the J call TRBJ2-4; the match to TRBD2 covers 11 bases. This CDR3 is built from 19 residues. CDR1 MNHNS and CDR2 SASEGT come from the germline V gene. Trimming took 8 bases from V and 0 from J; bases not matched to a gene: 15.

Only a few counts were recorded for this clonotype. The CDR3 reads CASSYGPPGLGPEQFF. As DNA, the CDR3 is TGTGCCAGCAGTTACGGTCCTCCGGGACTAGGCCCTGAGCAGTTCTTC. The chain joins TRBV6-5 to TRBJ2-1, with TRBD2 matching 8 bases. This CDR3 has 16 residues. The germline gives CDR1 MNHEY, CDR2 SVGAGI. Trimming at V came to 2 bases and at J to 9 bases, leaving 12 bases not matched to a gene.

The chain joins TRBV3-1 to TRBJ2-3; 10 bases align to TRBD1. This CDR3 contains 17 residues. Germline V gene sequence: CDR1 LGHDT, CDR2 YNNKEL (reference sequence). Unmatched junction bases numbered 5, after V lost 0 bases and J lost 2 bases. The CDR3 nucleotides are TGTGCCAGCAGCCAAGATACAAGACAGGGGGCCACAGATACGCAGTATTTT. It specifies CASSQDTRQGATDTQYF.

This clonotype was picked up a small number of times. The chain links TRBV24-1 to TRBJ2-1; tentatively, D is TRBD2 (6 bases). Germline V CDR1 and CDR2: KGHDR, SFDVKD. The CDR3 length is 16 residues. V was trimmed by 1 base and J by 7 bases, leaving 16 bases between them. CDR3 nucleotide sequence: TGTGCCACCAGTGATTTTCTCGGGGGAGAGGGGAATGAGCAGTTCTTC. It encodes CATSDFLGGEGNEQFF.

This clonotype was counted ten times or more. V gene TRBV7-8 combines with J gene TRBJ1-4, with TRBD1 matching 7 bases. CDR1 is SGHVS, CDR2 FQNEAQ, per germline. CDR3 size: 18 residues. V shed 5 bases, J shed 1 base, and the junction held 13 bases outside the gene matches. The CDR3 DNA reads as TGTGCCAGCAGCCCCAGGGCCCGGGACAGATTAACTAATGAAAAACTGTTTTTT. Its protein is CASSPRARDRLTNEKLFF. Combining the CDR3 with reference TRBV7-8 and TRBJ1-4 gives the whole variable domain GAGVSQSPRYKVAKRGQDVALRCDPISGHVSLFWYQQALGQGPEFLTYFQNEAQLDKSGLPSDRFFAERPEGSVSTLKIQRTQQEDSAVYLCASSPRARDRLTNEKLFFGSGTQLSVL.

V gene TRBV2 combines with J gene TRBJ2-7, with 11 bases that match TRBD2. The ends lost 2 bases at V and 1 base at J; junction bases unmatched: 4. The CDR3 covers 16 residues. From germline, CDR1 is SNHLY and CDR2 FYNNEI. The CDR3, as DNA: TGTGCCAGCAGTGAACCGGGACTAGCGGCTTCCTACGAGCAGTACTTC. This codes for CASSEPGLAASYEQYF. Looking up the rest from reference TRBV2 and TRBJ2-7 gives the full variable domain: EPEVTQTPSHQVTQMGQEVILRCVPISNHLYFYWYRQILGQKVEFLVSFYNNEISEKSEIFDDQFSVERPDGSNFTLKIRSTKLEDSAMYFCASSEPGLAASYEQYFGPGTRLTVT.

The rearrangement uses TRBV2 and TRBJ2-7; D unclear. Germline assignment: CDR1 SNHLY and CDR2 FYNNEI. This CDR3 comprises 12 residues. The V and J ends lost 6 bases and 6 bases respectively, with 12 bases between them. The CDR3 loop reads CASSPIAGEQYF. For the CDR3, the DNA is TGTGCCAGCAGCCCCATAGCCGGCGAGCAGTACTTC. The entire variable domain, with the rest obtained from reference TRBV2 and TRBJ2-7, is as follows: EPEVTQTPSHQVTQMGQEVILRCVPISNHLYFYWYRQILGQKVEFLVSFYNNEISEKSEIFDDQFSVERPDGSNFTLKIRSTKLEDSAMYFCASSPIAGEQYFGPGTRLTVT.

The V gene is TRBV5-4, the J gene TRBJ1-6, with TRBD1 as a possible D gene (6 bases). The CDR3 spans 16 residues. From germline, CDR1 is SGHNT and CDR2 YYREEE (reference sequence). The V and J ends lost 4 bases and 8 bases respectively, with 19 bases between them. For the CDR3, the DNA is TGTGCCAGCAGCGGGGGGGGAGGGGGAATTGATTCACCCCTCCACTTT. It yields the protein CASSGGGGGIDSPLHF.

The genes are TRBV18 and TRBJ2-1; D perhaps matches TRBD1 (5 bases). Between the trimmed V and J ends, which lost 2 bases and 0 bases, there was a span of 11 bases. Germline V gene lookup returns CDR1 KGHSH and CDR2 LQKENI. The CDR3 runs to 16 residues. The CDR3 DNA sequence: TGTGCCAGCTCACCATCTGGGGCCAGCTCCTACAATGAGCAGTTCTTC. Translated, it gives CASSPSGASSYNEQFF.

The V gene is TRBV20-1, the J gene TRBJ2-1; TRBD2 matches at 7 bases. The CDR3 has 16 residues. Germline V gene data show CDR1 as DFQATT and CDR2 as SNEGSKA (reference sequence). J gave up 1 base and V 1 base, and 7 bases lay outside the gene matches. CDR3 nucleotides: TGCAGTGCTAGAGTCGCGGGAGTTGCATCCTACAATGAGCAGTTCTTC. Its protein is CSARVAGVASYNEQFF.

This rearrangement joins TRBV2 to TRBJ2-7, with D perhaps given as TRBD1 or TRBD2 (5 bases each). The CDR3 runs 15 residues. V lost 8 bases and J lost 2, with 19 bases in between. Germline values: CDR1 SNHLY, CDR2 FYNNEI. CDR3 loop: CASWDASIRAYEQYF. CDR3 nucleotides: TGTGCCAGCTGGGACGCCTCCATCCGGGCCTACGAGCAGTACTTC.

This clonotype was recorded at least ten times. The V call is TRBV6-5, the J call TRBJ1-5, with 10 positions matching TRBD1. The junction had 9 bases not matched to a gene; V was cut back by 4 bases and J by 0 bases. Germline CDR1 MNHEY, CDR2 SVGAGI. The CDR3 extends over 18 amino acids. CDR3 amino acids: CASSCPGQGNYSNQPQHF. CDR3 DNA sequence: TGTGCCAGCAGTTGCCCGGGACAGGGGAATTATAGCAATCAGCCCCAGCATTTT.

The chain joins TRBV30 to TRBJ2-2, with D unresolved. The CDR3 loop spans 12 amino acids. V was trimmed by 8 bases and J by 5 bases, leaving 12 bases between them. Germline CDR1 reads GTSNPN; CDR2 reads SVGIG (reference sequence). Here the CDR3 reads CASLGATGELFF. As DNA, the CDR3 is TGTGCCAGCCTTGGAGCGACCGGGGAGCTGTTTTTT.

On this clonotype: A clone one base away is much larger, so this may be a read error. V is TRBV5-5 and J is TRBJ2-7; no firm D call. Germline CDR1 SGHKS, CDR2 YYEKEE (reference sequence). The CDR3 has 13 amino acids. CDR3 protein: CASSWPNSCEQYF. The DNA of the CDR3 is TGTGCCAGCAGCTGGCCGAACTCCTGCGAGCAGTACTTC.

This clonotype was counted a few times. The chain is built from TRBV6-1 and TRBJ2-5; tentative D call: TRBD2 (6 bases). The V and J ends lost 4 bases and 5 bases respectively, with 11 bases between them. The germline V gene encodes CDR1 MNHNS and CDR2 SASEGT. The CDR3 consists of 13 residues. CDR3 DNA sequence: TGTGCCAGCAGTGGTCTGGCGGGGGAGACCCAGTACTTC. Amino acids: CASSGLAGETQYF.

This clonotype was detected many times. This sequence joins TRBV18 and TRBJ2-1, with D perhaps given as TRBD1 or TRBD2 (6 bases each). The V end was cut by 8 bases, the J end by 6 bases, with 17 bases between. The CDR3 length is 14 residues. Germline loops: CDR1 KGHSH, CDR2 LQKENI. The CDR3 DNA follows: TGTGCCAGCGCGAGGGGGGAGACCCTCAATGAGCAGTTCTTC. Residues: CASARGETLNEQFF.

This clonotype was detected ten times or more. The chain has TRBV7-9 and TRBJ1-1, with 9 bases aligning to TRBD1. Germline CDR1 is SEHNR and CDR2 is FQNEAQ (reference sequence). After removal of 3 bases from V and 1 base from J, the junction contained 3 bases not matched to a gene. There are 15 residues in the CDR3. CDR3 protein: CASSFWGQGNTEAFF. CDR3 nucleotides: TGTGCCAGCAGCTTTTGGGGACAGGGGAACACTGAAGCTTTCTTT.

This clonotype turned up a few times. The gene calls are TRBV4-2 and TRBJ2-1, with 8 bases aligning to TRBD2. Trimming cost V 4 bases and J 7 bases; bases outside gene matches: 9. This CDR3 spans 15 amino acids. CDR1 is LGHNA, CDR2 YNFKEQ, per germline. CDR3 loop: CASSPSLAGGNEQFF. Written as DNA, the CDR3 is TGTGCCAGCAGCCCTTCCCTAGCGGGTGGGAATGAGCAGTTCTTC.

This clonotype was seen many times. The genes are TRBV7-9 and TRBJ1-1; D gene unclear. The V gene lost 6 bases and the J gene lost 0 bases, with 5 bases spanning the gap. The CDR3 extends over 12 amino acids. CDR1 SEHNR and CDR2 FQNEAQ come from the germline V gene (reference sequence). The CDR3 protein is CASRVMNTEAFF. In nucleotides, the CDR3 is TGTGCCAGCAGGGTGATGAACACTGAAGCTTTCTTT.

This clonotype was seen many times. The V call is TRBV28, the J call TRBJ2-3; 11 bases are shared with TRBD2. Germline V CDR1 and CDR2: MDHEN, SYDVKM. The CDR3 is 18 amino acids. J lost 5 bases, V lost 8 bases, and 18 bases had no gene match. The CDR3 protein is CASGHFVLAGAFGDTQYF. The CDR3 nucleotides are TGTGCCAGCGGACACTTCGTACTAGCGGGGGCCTTCGGAGATACGCAGTATTTT.

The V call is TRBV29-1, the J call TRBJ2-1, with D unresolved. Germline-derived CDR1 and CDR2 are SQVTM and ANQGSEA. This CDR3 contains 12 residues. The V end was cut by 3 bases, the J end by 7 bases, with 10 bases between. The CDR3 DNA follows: TGCAGCGTTGAGGGATTAGGGAATGAGCAGTTCTTC. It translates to CSVEGLGNEQFF.

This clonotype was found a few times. CDR3 bases: TGTGCCAGCAGCCCGCGTAAGGAGAGCTCCTACGAGCAGTACTTC. Translating gives CASSPRKESSYEQYF. This chain uses TRBV5-6 with TRBJ2-7; D not certain. The V gene's germline CDR1 is SGHDT and CDR2 YYEEEE. The CDR3 is 15 amino acids. Trimming removed 4 bases at V and 0 bases at J, with 14 bases between.

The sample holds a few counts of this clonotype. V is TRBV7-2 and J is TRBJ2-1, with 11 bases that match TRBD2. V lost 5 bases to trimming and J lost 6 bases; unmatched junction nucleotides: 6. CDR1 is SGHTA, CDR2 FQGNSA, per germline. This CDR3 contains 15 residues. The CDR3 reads CASSRSGRAPNEQFF. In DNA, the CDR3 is TGTGCCAGCAGCCGTAGCGGGAGGGCCCCCAATGAGCAGTTCTTC.